The clone carrying this T cell receptor (beta chain) was detected once. Study processing details: Counts of nucleated cells, estimated from reference gene primer amplification, were obtained. Profiling relied on immunoSEQ multiplex PCR, and the TCRdb table lists in-frame clones only, not all of them. From that table come the V and J calls and clone size; the DNA was used to work out D and trimming. The table has roughly 260,000 clones, more than 70% seen once. The data belong to a study of blood T cell repertoires in COVID-19. Turning to the study itself: COVID-19 samples, acute and convalescent, were from the United States, Italy and Spain.

Looked up from germline, CDR1 is SGHTA and CDR2 is FQGNSA. V gave up 5 bases and J gave up 2 bases; unmatched junction bases: 5. The CDR3 contains 15 residues. V gene TRBV7-2 combines with J gene TRBJ2-1, with 8 bases fitting TRBD2. Sequencing was carried out using peripheral blood. This clonotype was sampled from a woman aged 40 to 50 who had recovered from COVID-19. The CDR3, as DNA: TGTGCCAGCAGCCTTCGGGGGGGCCCCTACAATGAGCAGTTCTTC. This codes for CASSLRGGPYNEQFF.